One sample yielded the 5 T cell receptor beta chains listed below, sequenced in a study of blood T cell repertoires in COVID-19. TCRdb's copy holds only in-frame clones and misses some; the assay was immunoSEQ multiplex PCR. The sample contains more than 250,000 clones, nearly 90% of which appear only once. Material: PBMCs or T cells enriched from blood (not recorded which). Receptors originate from a woman under 30 with acute COVID-19.

The chain couples TRBV5-1 to TRBJ1-1; TRBD1 matches at 8 bases. V lost 4 bases, J lost 2 bases, and 7 bases stayed unmatched. The CDR3 totals 15 residues. The germline gives CDR1 SGHRS, CDR2 YFSETQ. The CDR3 bases are TGCGCCAGCAGCGAAAAGACAGGGGTCAACACTGAAGCTTTCTTT. This translates into CASSEKTGVNTEAFF.

V gene TRBV29-1 combines with J gene TRBJ1-5, with 9 bases aligning to TRBD1. With V trimmed by 6 bases and J by 4 bases, 7 bases remained unmatched. Germline V gene sequence: CDR1 SQVTM, CDR2 ANQGSEA. CDR3 length: 14 residues. CDR3 in amino acids: CSVATGGGNQPQHF. Here the CDR3 DNA reads TGCAGCGTAGCAACAGGGGGCGGAAATCAGCCCCAGCATTTT.

V and J are TRBV7-8 and TRBJ2-5; maybe TRBD1 (5 bases). This CDR3 is built from 17 residues. The germline CDR1 and CDR2 sequences are SGHVS and FQNEAQ. The V and J ends lost 5 bases and 5 bases respectively, with 24 bases between them. CDR3 nucleotide sequence: TGTGCCAGCAGCCAACCGATTAGGGGCCCGAAGGGGGAGACCCAGTACTTC. Amino acids: CASSQPIRGPKGETQYF. Based on the CDR3 plus reference TRBV7-8 and TRBJ2-5, the full variable domain is GAGVSQSPRYKVAKRGQDVALRCDPISGHVSLFWYQQALGQGPEFLTYFQNEAQLDKSGLPSDRFFAERPEGSVSTLKIQRTQQEDSAVYLCASSQPIRGPKGETQYFGPGTRLLVL.

V usage is TRBV7-3 and J usage is TRBJ2-1; maybe TRBD2 (6 bases). CDR3 length equals 13 residues. Per the germline V gene, CDR1 is SGHTA and CDR2 is FQGTGA. V dropped 5 bases and J dropped 10 bases, with 15 bases sitting between them. Written as DNA, the CDR3 is TGTGCCAGCAGCCGTCTAAGGGCGGGGGAGCAGTTCTTC. This encodes CASSRLRAGEQFF.

The chain carries TRBV5-8 and TRBJ2-1, with D perhaps matching TRBD1 (6 bases). Germline V gives CDR1 SGHTS, CDR2 YDEGEE. This CDR3 region has 11 residues. V was pared by 3 bases and J by 10 bases, with 8 bases between. This CDR3 is CASSSGTEQFF. CDR3 DNA: TGTGCCAGCAGCTCGGGGACAGAGCAGTTCTTC.